Listed here are 3 T cell receptor beta chains from one sample, sequenced in a study of regulatory T cells in long-lasting Graves disease. Arm-PCR of CDR3 regions with iRepertoire HTBI primers generated TCR beta libraries. TCRdb fed the multiplex PCR reads into MiXCR, producing one record per CDR3 protein. The data show approximately 400,000 distinct CDR3 sequences, about 20% seen once. The sample's time point: persistent/refractory GD, antithyroid drugs over 5 years with positive TRAb. Following extraction of RNA from PBMCs, that RNA was used to make the TCR library. Sequencing was performed on peripheral blood mononuclear cells (PBMCs), taken when the disease was refractory, from a patient treated with antithyroid drugs. These receptors were collected from a female donor with Graves disease.

V and J are TRBV12-5 and TRBJ2-2, with 9 bases identical to TRBD2. From germline, CDR1 is LGHNT and CDR2 FRNRAP. Trimming at V came to 1 base and at J to 6 bases, leaving 9 bases not matched to a gene. There are 17 residues in the CDR3. The CDR3 DNA reads as TGTGCTAGTGGTTTGGCCATAGCGGGAGTGGCGGCCGGGGAGCTGTTTTTT. It specifies CASGLAIAGVAAGELFF.

The sample holds a few counts of this clonotype. The chain links TRBV29-1 to TRBJ2-7, with 8 positions matching TRBD1. In germline, CDR1 is SQVTM, CDR2 ANQGSEA. The CDR3 totals 12 residues. The CDR3 is CSIGQGYYEQYF. DNA for the CDR3: TGCAGTATCGGACAGGGTTACTACGAGCAGTACTTC.

The genes are TRBV28 and TRBJ2-7, with D perhaps matching TRBD2 (7 bases). The CDR3 loop spans 14 amino acids. Germline V lookup: CDR1 MDHEN, CDR2 SYDVKM. Trimming took 6 bases from V and 4 from J, leaving 16 bases between them. The CDR3 reads CASSGTGRGYEQYF. DNA for the CDR3: TGTGCCAGCAGCGGTACAGGGAGGGGGTACGAGCAGTACTTC.